This entry describes one TCR beta chain. Its antigen is currently not known. Base qualities are not provided; no much larger clone lies one nucleotide away. TCRdb records Illumina HiSeq 2500 as the sequencer. Quantitative 5'-RACE with molecular barcodes was the method used to prepare the TCR beta libraries. From the authors' description of their analysis: To identify disease-linked TCR variants, a new computational method was used, one built on a probabilistic model of VDJ rearrangement. The public reads were run again by TCRdb, first through fastp at Q25 and then through MiXCR, and only productive beta chains were kept. One record per CDR3 amino acid sequence lists the most common genes and DNA. The V and J calls and clone size are TCRdb's, not the authors'. The sample table holds approximately 240,000 distinct CDR3 sequences, of which about 24% were seen once. 0.5% to 0.75% of the sample is taken by the ten largest.

The record originates from a study of CD8 T cells in ankylosing spondylitis listed by TCRdb under 2017. Regarding the study in general: To find TCR variants linked to disease, the study profiled T cell receptor beta repertoires in ankylosing spondylitis patients and healthy donors. The whole study cohort included about a hundred healthy donors and about two dozen ankylosing spondylitis patients. Peripheral blood was sampled, and synovial fluid was also collected from ankylosing spondylitis patients.

The study at large found these results: Blood from ankylosing spondylitis patients appeared to be characterized by a TCR beta motif made up of several highly homologous amino acid variants. The disease-linked clones were reported to be significantly enriched in matched synovial fluid samples from ankylosing spondylitis patients. The disease-linked clones showed a CD8+ phenotype and occurred at relatively low frequencies in peripheral blood. Some of the motif variants had been reported before in the synovial fluid and blood of reactive arthritis patients, a finding that suggests common disease-initiation mechanisms.

The CDR3, cysteine through phenylalanine, is 13 amino acids long. The only DNA kept is the CDR3, 39 bases in frame from the first base. The germline V gene encodes CDR1 DFQATT and CDR2 SNEGSKA (reference sequence). Ends trimmed: V by 6 bases, J by 5 bases; bases unmatched to a gene: 7. Material: blood, either unsorted or a sorted T cell fraction (not recorded which). The sequence joins TRBV20-1 to TRBJ2-5, and TRBD2 matches 9 of the central bases. The receptor comes from a male donor with ankylosing spondylitis or in good health (not recorded which). The nucleotides read TGCAGTGCCCCGGCGGGGGGGCAGGAGACCCAGTACTTC. The translation is CSAPAGGQETQYF.